This is a list of T cell receptor beta chains from one sample in a study of blood T cell repertoires in COVID-19. Assay used: immunoSEQ multiplex PCR; TCRdb lists only in-frame clones, some missing. The repertoire holds around 340,000 clones, with 86% as singletons. What was sequenced was PBMCs or T cells enriched from blood (not recorded which). These receptors were taken from a woman aged 40 to 49 with acute COVID-19. Each CDR3 is given with its conserved first and last residue. The D gene is left open where the match is weak. Size is stated for part of the rows, as once, few or many counts, or as a class when the clone is expanded.

len,abundance,v_gene,d_gene,j_gene,CDR3nt,CDR3aa
15,NA,TRBV27,NA,TRBJ2-3,TGTGCCAGCAGATCTCACAGGGAGCCGGGGGATACGCAGTATTTT,CASRSHREPGDTQYF
16,NA,TRBV18,TRBD2,TRBJ2-1,TGTGCCAGCTCACCTAGCGGGGGGAACTTTTTCAATGAGCAGTTCTTC,CASSPSGGNFFNEQFF
16,NA,TRBV9,TRBD2,TRBJ2-1,TGTGCCAGCAGCGCAGGATCCCGCGGGGGGCAAGGTGAGCAGTTCTTC,CASSAGSRGGQGEQFF
14,NA,TRBV19,NA,TRBJ1-3,TGTGCCACGAGACAGCCAGGTCTATCGGACACCATATATTTT,CATRQPGLSDTIYF
16,NA,TRBV12-5,TRBD1,TRBJ1-4,TGTGCTAGTGGTTTGGGGGACAGGGAACCGCGCGAAAAACTGTTTTTT,CASGLGDREPREKLFF
14,NA,TRBV19,TRBD1,TRBJ1-5,TGTGCCAGTAGTCCGACAGGGGGCAAGGAGCCCCAGCATTTT,CASSPTGGKEPQHF
14,NA,TRBV9,TRBD2,TRBJ2-2,TGTGCCAGCCAGGGGACTAGCCACACCGGGGAGCTGTTTTTT,CASQGTSHTGELFF
14,NA,TRBV5-4,TRBD1,TRBJ1-4,TGTGCCAGCAGTCCCGGGACAGGGAATGAAAAACTGTTTTTT,CASSPGTGNEKLFF
14,NA,TRBV28,TRBD1,TRBJ1-1,TGTGCCAGCGGGCTTCAGACAGGGGGCATTGAAGCTTTCTTT,CASGLQTGGIEAFF
14,NA,TRBV6-5,NA,TRBJ1-2,TGTGCCAGCAGTTACGGCGCAGGGGTCTATGGCTACACCTTC,CASSYGAGVYGYTF
17,once,TRBV28,NA,TRBJ2-1,TGTGCCAGCAGTCGGGGTTCCTACAGCCGATTATACAATGAGCAGTTCTTC,CASSRGSYSRLYNEQFF
15,NA,TRBV27,NA,TRBJ2-1,TGTGCCAGCAGTTTATCGTCTAGCCGGGGGAATGAGCAGTTCTTC,CASSLSSSRGNEQFF
15,NA,TRBV5-1,NA,TRBJ2-3,TGCGCCAGCAGCTTGGAGTGGGGGGGGCAAGATACGCAGTATTTT,CASSLEWGGQDTQYF
14,few,TRBV19,TRBD1,TRBJ2-7,TGTGCCAGTAGTAGAGGGACAGAAAAATACGAGCAGTACTTC,CASSRGTEKYEQYF
14,NA,TRBV11-2,TRBD1,TRBJ2-7,TGTGCCAGCAGCCAAAGAGGGGGCATCAACGAGCAGTACTTC,CASSQRGGINEQYF
13,NA,TRBV27,TRBD2,TRBJ2-2,TGTGCCAGCAGCGTAGCGGGAGGGGGGGAGCTGTTTTTT,CASSVAGGGELFF
13,NA,TRBV12-5,NA,TRBJ1-2,TGTGCTAGTGGAAGGGCGGGTGACTATGGCTACACCTTC,CASGRAGDYGYTF
15,NA,TRBV7-8,TRBD1,TRBJ1-1,TGTGCCAGCAGTAACATACAGGGGGAGAACACTGAAGCTTTCTTT,CASSNIQGENTEAFF
12,NA,TRBV2,TRBD1,TRBJ1-1,TGTGCCAGCAGCTTCCAGGGGGCTGAAGCTTTCTTT,CASSFQGAEAFF
18,NA,TRBV7-2,TRBD2,TRBJ2-1,TGTGCCAGCAGCTTCCGGAGTAGAGCGGGGGGCCACTACAATGAGCAGTTCTTC,CASSFRSRAGGHYNEQFF
13,NA,TRBV29-1,NA,TRBJ2-7,TGCAGCGTCGTAGAGGGGGTTACTGCGGAGCAGTACTTC,CSVVEGVTAEQYF
12,few,TRBV7-9,NA,TRBJ1-2,TGTGCCAGCAGCTTCAGGGCCTATGGCTACACCTTC,CASSFRAYGYTF
14,NA,TRBV2,NA,TRBJ1-2,TGTGCCAGCAACGGGCAGGGCGTTCCTTATGGCTACACCTTC,CASNGQGVPYGYTF
13,NA,TRBV9,NA,TRBJ2-5,TGTGCCAGCACCCGGGGAGACCCAGAGACCCAGTACTTC,CASTRGDPETQYF
14,NA,TRBV27,TRBD1,TRBJ1-2,TGTGCCAGCAGTCCCGGGACAGGGAACTATGGCTACACCTTC,CASSPGTGNYGYTF
16,NA,TRBV5-1,TRBD1,TRBJ1-1,TGCGCCAGCAGCTCTGGACAGGGGGCGGGGAACACTGAAGCTTTCTTT,CASSSGQGAGNTEAFF
15,NA,TRBV28,TRBD1,TRBJ2-7,TGTGCCAGCAGTTCGCCCGGGACAGGGATCTACGAGCAGTACTTC,CASSSPGTGIYEQYF
12,NA,TRBV28,NA,TRBJ1-1,TGTGCCAGCAGTTTATCGAGTCTTGAAGCTTTCTTT,CASSLSSLEAFF
12,NA,TRBV5-5,NA,TRBJ2-3,TGTGCCAGCAGGGACTTAACAGATACGCAGTATTTT,CASRDLTDTQYF
17,NA,TRBV2,NA,TRBJ2-3,TGTGCCAGCAGTGATCGGTCGGCGGGACCTAGCACAGATACGCAGTATTTT,CASSDRSAGPSTDTQYF
14,few,TRBV6-5,NA,TRBJ1-1,TGTGCCAGCAGCCACCTACAGGGAAACACTGAAGCTTTCTTT,CASSHLQGNTEAFF
14,NA,TRBV13,TRBD1,TRBJ1-2,TGTGCCAGCAGCCTCGGACAGGGGGCATATGGCTACACCTTC,CASSLGQGAYGYTF
18,NA,TRBV4-3,NA,TRBJ1-3,TGCGCCAGCAGCCAAGGGGCGGCGGGGTTTAAATCTGGAAACACCATATATTTT,CASSQGAAGFKSGNTIYF
14,NA,TRBV5-1,TRBD2,TRBJ2-5,TGCGCCAGCAGCTGGCGGGGGTACCAAGAGACCCAGTACTTC,CASSWRGYQETQYF
15,NA,TRBV7-2,NA,TRBJ2-2,TGTGCCAGCAGCTCCACTTACAGGGATACCGGGGAGCTGTTTTTT,CASSSTYRDTGELFF
18,NA,TRBV15,NA,TRBJ2-3,TGTGCCACCAGCAGGATGACCCCCGCGACGGGACTCACAGATACGCAGTATTTT,CATSRMTPATGLTDTQYF
20,NA,TRBV4-3,TRBD2,TRBJ2-7,TGCGCCAGCAGCCAACTGGCTTCCCCAATGACTAGCGGGAGTGGGTACGAGCAGTACTTC,CASSQLASPMTSGSGYEQYF
14,NA,TRBV28,NA,TRBJ1-1,TGTGCCAGCAGTTTGTCAGGTAGGAGGACTGAAGCTTTCTTT,CASSLSGRRTEAFF